These T cell receptor beta chains were read from a single sample in a study of Ad26.COV2.S vaccination and SARS-CoV-2 variants. Sequencing used immunoSEQ multiplex PCR; TCRdb keeps in-frame clones, though not all of them. The repertoire holds roughly 400,000 clones, with 89% as singletons. The sample consisted of peripheral blood, taken in a trial of Ad26.COV2.S vaccine versus placebo. All receptors derive from a person aged 18-60 years who received the Ad26.COV2.S COVID-19 vaccine or a placebo. Both conserved end residues are part of each CDR3. A D gene is named only where the DNA matches it firmly. Size values are once, few and many counts, or a class for expanded clones, and some rows have none.

size: .; V: TRBV15; D: .; J: TRBJ1-4; CDR3: CATSAGQNEKLFF; DNA: TGTGCCACCAGCGCAGGACAGAATGAAAAACTGTTTTTT
size: .; V: TRBV2; D: .; J: TRBJ2-2; CDR3: CASSEQGPTGELFF; DNA: TGTGCCAGCTCCGAACAGGGCCCCACCGGGGAGCTGTTTTTT
size: .; V: TRBV28; D: TRBD1; J: TRBJ1-2; CDR3: CVVLGQGKYGYTF; DNA: TGTGTCGTCCTCGGACAGGGGAAATATGGCTACACCTTC
size: .; V: TRBV20-1; D: .; J: TRBJ2-1; CDR3: CSASVFRSSYNEQFF; DNA: TGCAGTGCCAGTGTGTTCCGGAGCTCCTACAATGAGCAGTTCTTC
size: once; V: TRBV6-1; D: .; J: TRBJ2-7; CDR3: CASSDLEGQYF; DNA: TGTGCCAGCAGTGACCTGGAGGGGCAGTACTTC
size: .; V: TRBV30; D: .; J: TRBJ1-2; CDR3: CAWSVRRGGNGYTF; DNA: TGTGCCTGGAGTGTACGTCGCGGTGGGAATGGCTACACCTTC
size: .; V: TRBV9; D: TRBD2; J: TRBJ2-7; CDR3: CASQPGLASYEQYF; DNA: TGTGCCAGCCAGCCGGGACTAGCCTCCTACGAGCAGTACTTC
size: .; V: TRBV19; D: .; J: TRBJ1-3; CDR3: CASSIGRREGNTIYF; DNA: TGTGCCAGTAGTATCGGGCGCCGAGAAGGAAACACCATATATTTT
size: once; V: TRBV19; D: .; J: TRBJ2-1; CDR3: CASSITGTAYNEQFF; DNA: TGTGCCAGTAGTATAACTGGGACCGCATACAATGAGCAGTTCTTC
size: .; V: TRBV28; D: .; J: TRBJ1-6; CDR3: CASSPMVGNSPLHF; DNA: TGTGCCAGCAGCCCAATGGTCGGGAATTCACCCCTCCACTTT
size: .; V: TRBV11-2; D: TRBD2; J: TRBJ2-1; CDR3: CASSLSRAGEKFF; DNA: TGTGCCAGCAGCTTATCGAGAGCGGGAGAAAAGTTCTTC
size: .; V: TRBV10-3; D: .; J: TRBJ2-1; CDR3: CAIGTQGSRDNEQFF; DNA: TGTGCCATCGGAACACAGGGCTCTCGGGACAATGAGCAGTTCTTC
size: .; V: TRBV7-8; D: .; J: TRBJ1-3; CDR3: CASSLVAGSGNTIYF; DNA: TGTGCCAGCAGCTTAGTGGCAGGTTCTGGAAACACCATATATTTT
size: .; V: TRBV4-2; D: TRBD2; J: TRBJ2-1; CDR3: CASSQETSGSGNEQFF; DNA: TGTGCCAGCAGCCAAGAGACTAGCGGGAGTGGTAATGAGCAGTTCTTC
size: .; V: TRBV7-3; D: .; J: TRBJ2-7; CDR3: CASSPSTDTYEQYF; DNA: TGTGCCAGCAGCCCTTCGACAGATACCTACGAGCAGTACTTC
size: few; V: TRBV7-2; D: .; J: TRBJ2-3; CDR3: CASNSGLADTQYF; DNA: TGTGCCAGCAACTCGGGTCTGGCGGATACGCAGTATTTT
size: .; V: TRBV19; D: TRBD1; J: TRBJ1-1; CDR3: CASSTPGGRNTEAFF; DNA: TGTGCCAGTAGTACCCCAGGGGGTCGGAACACTGAAGCTTTCTTT
size: .; V: TRBV11-3; D: TRBD1; J: TRBJ2-5; CDR3: CAPSGQGAETQYF; DNA: TGTGCCCCGTCAGGGCAGGGGGCAGAGACCCAGTACTTC
size: .; V: TRBV28; D: .; J: TRBJ2-1; CDR3: CASSFRGEQFF; DNA: TGTGCCAGCAGTTTCAGGGGTGAGCAGTTCTTC
size: .; V: TRBV24-1; D: TRBD1; J: TRBJ2-5; CDR3: CATSDSSPDRDYGTQYF; DNA: TGTGCCACCAGTGATTCCTCCCCCGACAGGGATTATGGGACCCAGTACTTC
size: few; V: TRBV4-1; D: .; J: TRBJ1-1; CDR3: CASSRQTNTEAFF; DNA: TGCGCCAGCAGCCGACAAACGAACACTGAAGCTTTCTTT
size: .; V: TRBV28; D: .; J: TRBJ2-7; CDR3: CASSGIYEQYF; DNA: TGTGCCAGCAGTGGTATATACGAGCAGTACTTC
size: .; V: TRBV5-1; D: .; J: TRBJ1-5; CDR3: CASSLVSGSNQPQHF; DNA: TGCGCCAGCAGCTTGGTTTCAGGGAGCAATCAGCCCCAGCATTTT
size: .; V: TRBV10-3; D: .; J: TRBJ1-1; CDR3: CAIRARGTQNTEAFF; DNA: TGTGCCATCAGGGCCAGGGGCACACAGAACACTGAAGCTTTCTTT
size: .; V: TRBV5-4; D: TRBD1; J: TRBJ2-7; CDR3: CASSPRVTGAYEQYF; DNA: TGTGCCAGCAGCCCCCGTGTGACAGGGGCCTACGAGCAGTACTTC
size: .; V: TRBV9; D: .; J: TRBJ2-5; CDR3: CASSVGIALQGETQYF; DNA: TGTGCCAGCAGCGTAGGAATAGCCCTACAGGGAGAGACCCAGTACTTC
size: .; V: TRBV5-5; D: TRBD2; J: TRBJ2-4; CDR3: CASSQMGLADSKNIQYF; DNA: TGTGCCAGCAGCCAAATGGGACTAGCGGACTCCAAAAACATTCAGTACTTC
size: .; V: TRBV12-5; D: .; J: TRBJ2-7; CDR3: CASGLVTGGTTYEQYF; DNA: TGTGCTAGTGGTTTGGTAACAGGAGGGACAACCTACGAGCAGTACTTC
size: few; V: TRBV28; D: .; J: TRBJ1-5; CDR3: CASSYDNSNQPQHF; DNA: TGTGCCAGCAGTTACGACAATAGCAATCAGCCCCAGCATTTT
size: .; V: TRBV9; D: TRBD2; J: TRBJ2-1; CDR3: CASSAGLAFEQFF; DNA: TGTGCCAGCAGCGCGGGACTAGCATTTGAGCAGTTCTTC
size: .; V: TRBV3-1/TRBV3-2; D: TRBD1; J: TRBJ2-1; CDR3: CASSFRQGRNEQFF; DNA: TGTGCCAGCAGCTTCCGACAGGGGAGAAATGAGCAGTTCTTC
size: .; V: TRBV7-6; D: TRBD2; J: TRBJ2-7; CDR3: CASAVGGTNEQYF; DNA: TGTGCCAGCGCCGTGGGAGGGACTAACGAGCAGTACTTC
size: once; V: TRBV27; D: .; J: TRBJ2-7; CDR3: CASVNYEQYF; DNA: TGTGCCAGCGTCAATTACGAGCAGTACTTC
size: .; V: TRBV5-6; D: .; J: TRBJ2-2; CDR3: CASSFGRGPGELFF; DNA: TGTGCCAGCAGCTTCGGCCGTGGGCCCGGGGAGCTGTTTTTT
size: .; V: TRBV12-3/TRBV12-4; D: .; J: TRBJ2-7; CDR3: CASSLAGLGEQYF; DNA: TGTGCCAGCAGTTTAGCGGGTCTTGGGGAGCAGTACTTC
size: .; V: TRBV28; D: .; J: TRBJ1-2; CDR3: CASSSGVYGYTF; DNA: TGTGCCAGCAGCTCGGGGGTCTATGGCTACACCTTC
size: .; V: TRBV13; D: .; J: TRBJ2-1; CDR3: CASSHSPREVMNEQFF; DNA: TGTGCCAGCAGCCACTCCCCTAGGGAGGTGATGAATGAGCAGTTCTTC
size: .; V: TRBV7-3; D: .; J: TRBJ1-2; CDR3: CASSLTDGNYGYTF; DNA: TGTGCCAGCAGCTTAACGGACGGGAACTATGGCTACACCTTC
size: .; V: TRBV15; D: .; J: TRBJ2-7; CDR3: CATSSRKGSAYEQYF; DNA: TGTGCCACCAGCAGTCGGAAGGGGAGCGCCTACGAGCAGTACTTC
size: .; V: TRBV14; D: .; J: TRBJ1-4; CDR3: CASSQGGAEKLFF; DNA: TGTGCCAGCAGCCAAGGAGGGGCGGAAAAACTGTTTTTT
size: .; V: TRBV30; D: .; J: TRBJ2-1; CDR3: CAWSTNTNEQFF; DNA: TGTGCCTGGAGTACCAATACGAATGAGCAGTTCTTC
size: .; V: TRBV7-2; D: TRBD2; J: TRBJ2-1; CDR3: CASSLVRLAGAYNEQFF; DNA: TGTGCCAGCAGCTTAGTCCGGCTAGCGGGGGCCTACAATGAGCAGTTCTTC
size: .; V: TRBV30; D: .; J: TRBJ2-6; CDR3: CAWSFPDSGANVLTF; DNA: TGTGCCTGGAGTTTCCCAGACTCTGGGGCCAACGTCCTGACTTTC
size: .; V: TRBV28; D: .; J: TRBJ1-3; CDR3: CASSFARTRNTIYF; DNA: TGTGCCAGCAGTTTTGCTAGGACAAGAAACACCATATATTTT
size: .; V: TRBV4-2; D: TRBD1; J: TRBJ2-5; CDR3: CASSQLPTGGGETQYF; DNA: TGTGCCAGCAGCCAACTCCCGACAGGGGGCGGAGAGACCCAGTACTTC
size: .; V: TRBV20-1; D: TRBD1; J: TRBJ1-5; CDR3: CSASRGTGGLYQPQHF; DNA: TGCAGTGCTAGTCGGGGGACAGGGGGATTGTATCAGCCCCAGCATTTT
size: .; V: TRBV7-6; D: .; J: TRBJ2-7; CDR3: CASSSRGNYEQYF; DNA: TGTGCCAGCAGCTCGAGGGGGAACTACGAGCAGTACTTC
size: .; V: TRBV2; D: TRBD2; J: TRBJ2-7; CDR3: CASSELAGGPHEQYF; DNA: TGTGCCAGCAGTGAACTAGCGGGAGGGCCCCACGAGCAGTACTTC
size: few; V: TRBV10-3; D: TRBD1; J: TRBJ2-7; CDR3: CASRSGTGTYEQYF; DNA: TGTGCCAGCCGCTCAGGGACAGGAACGTACGAGCAGTACTTC
size: .; V: TRBV6-5; D: .; J: TRBJ1-1; CDR3: CASSTRVDTEAFF; DNA: TGTGCCAGCAGTACCAGGGTGGACACTGAAGCTTTCTTT
size: once; V: TRBV5-1; D: .; J: TRBJ2-5; CDR3: CASSGVPLETQYF; DNA: TGCGCCAGTTCAGGGGTTCCTTTGGAGACCCAGTACTTC
size: .; V: TRBV30; D: .; J: TRBJ1-5; CDR3: CAWTTGGPGLNQPQHF; DNA: TGTGCCTGGACCACGGGGGGGCCCGGCCTAAATCAGCCCCAGCATTTT
size: .; V: TRBV28; D: .; J: TRBJ2-2; CDR3: CASSSPRPGTGELFF; DNA: TGTGCCAGCAGTTCTCCCCGACCAGGGACGGGGGAGCTGTTTTTT